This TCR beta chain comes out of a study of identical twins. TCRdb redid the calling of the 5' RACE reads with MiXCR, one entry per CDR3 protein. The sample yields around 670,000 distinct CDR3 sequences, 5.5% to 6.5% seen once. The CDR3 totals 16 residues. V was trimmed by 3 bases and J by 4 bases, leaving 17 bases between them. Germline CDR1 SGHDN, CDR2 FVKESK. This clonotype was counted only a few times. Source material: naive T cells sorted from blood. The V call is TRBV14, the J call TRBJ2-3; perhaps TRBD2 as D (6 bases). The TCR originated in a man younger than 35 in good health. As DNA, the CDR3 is TGTGCCAGCAGCCACCGGACATTGAGGAGGGCAGATACGCAGTATTTT. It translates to CASSHRTLRRADTQYF.